Listed below are T cell receptor beta chains from one sample, sequenced in a study of blood T cell repertoires in COVID-19. Method: immunoSEQ multiplex PCR; TCRdb's copy keeps in-frame clones and lacks some. The sample yields about 280,000 clones, under 90% seen once. Sequencing was carried out using peripheral blood. The receptors here all came from a woman aged 45 to 65 who had recovered from COVID-19. The CDR3 runs from the conserved cysteine through the conserved F or W. D genes are given only for firm matches. Clone sizes are given selectively: once, few, many, or a class where the clone is expanded.

V	D	J	size	CDR3	DNA
TRBV29-1	TRBD2	TRBJ2-7	.	CSVGGDFYEQYF	TGCAGCGTGGGGGGGGACTTCTACGAGCAGTACTTC
TRBV5-1	TRBD1	TRBJ1-2	.	CASSLAGTAPDGYTF	TGCGCCAGCAGCTTGGCCGGGACAGCCCCGGATGGCTACACCTTC
TRBV6-5	TRBD1	TRBJ2-7	.	CASSYGGTGLHEQYF	TGTGCCAGCAGTTATGGCGGGACAGGGTTACACGAGCAGTACTTC
TRBV4-1	TRBD1	TRBJ2-1	.	CASSQGMGGQGVSTGQFF	TGCGCCAGCAGCCAAGGCATGGGGGGACAGGGGGTTTCCACGGGGCAGTTCTTC
TRBV27	.	TRBJ1-2	.	CASSLKGGENYGYTF	TGTGCCAGCAGTTTAAAGGGCGGGGAAAACTATGGCTACACCTTC
TRBV20-1	.	TRBJ1-2	.	CSAGGRYGYTF	TGCAGTGCTGGGGGGAGGTATGGCTACACCTTC
TRBV30	TRBD2	TRBJ2-7	.	CAWSRGGSSYEQYF	TGTGCCTGGAGCCGGGGCGGGAGCTCCTACGAGCAGTACTTC
TRBV2	.	TRBJ1-1	.	CASTQGQNTEAFF	TGTGCCAGCACCCAAGGACAGAACACTGAAGCTTTCTTT
TRBV6-5	.	TRBJ1-6	.	CASSYSGGWNSPLHF	TGTGCCAGCAGTTACTCAGGAGGGTGGAATTCACCCCTCCACTTT
TRBV7-2	TRBD2	TRBJ2-7	.	CASSLGLAGGYEQYF	TGTGCCAGCAGCTTAGGACTAGCGGGAGGCTACGAGCAGTACTTC
TRBV10-3	TRBD2	TRBJ2-5	.	CAISGAGTSQETQYF	TGTGCCATCAGTGGTGCCGGGACTAGCCAAGAGACCCAGTACTTC
TRBV3-1/TRBV3-2	TRBD2	TRBJ2-7	.	CASSWTSGGVIASEQYF	TGTGCCAGCAGCTGGACTAGCGGGGGGGTTATCGCCAGCGAGCAGTACTTC
TRBV19	TRBD1	TRBJ2-5	.	CASSMTGGQVETQYF	TGTGCCAGTAGTATGACAGGGGGCCAAGTAGAGACCCAGTACTTC
TRBV7-3	TRBD2	TRBJ2-3	.	CASSLRAGVSDTQYF	TGTGCCAGCAGCTTAAGAGCGGGAGTCTCAGATACGCAGTATTTT
TRBV3-1/TRBV3-2	TRBD1	TRBJ2-4	.	CASSQGARGRLIQYF	TGTGCCAGCAGCCAAGGCGCCAGGGGGCGTCTGATTCAGTACTTC
TRBV20-1	TRBD1	TRBJ1-2	.	CSADRAYGYTF	TGCAGTGCAGACAGGGCCTATGGCTACACCTTC
TRBV7-9	TRBD1	TRBJ1-1	few	CASRRTGTNTEAFF	TGTGCCAGCAGGAGGACAGGGACTAACACTGAAGCTTTCTTT
TRBV24-1	.	TRBJ1-2	.	CATSDSGQTANSNYGYTF	TGTGCCACCAGTGATTCTGGACAGACGGCGAACTCTAACTATGGCTACACCTTC
TRBV28	.	TRBJ1-5	.	CASSLRGLHQPQHF	TGTGCCAGCAGTTTACGGGGGTTGCATCAGCCCCAGCATTTT
TRBV7-2	.	TRBJ2-7	.	CASSSSGQYYEQYF	TGTGCCAGCAGCTCCTCCGGACAGTACTACGAGCAGTACTTC
TRBV11-3	TRBD2	TRBJ2-5	.	CASSLGGGQETQYF	TGTGCCAGCAGCTTAGGGGGGGGCCAAGAGACCCAGTACTTC
TRBV12-3/TRBV12-4	.	TRBJ2-7	.	CASSLAGGYEQYF	TGTGCCAGCAGTTTAGCGGGGGGCTACGAGCAGTACTTC
TRBV7-8	.	TRBJ1-1	.	CASSLVRGVNTEAFF	TGTGCCAGCAGCTTAGTCCGGGGGGTGAACACTGAAGCTTTCTTT
TRBV3-1/TRBV3-2	.	TRBJ2-5	.	CASSGGRQETQYF	TGTGCCAGCAGCGGGGGCCGCCAAGAGACCCAGTACTTC
TRBV20-1	.	TRBJ1-6	.	CSASSGGQVNSPLHF	TGCAGTGCTAGTAGTGGTGGGCAGGTTAATTCACCCCTCCACTTT
TRBV6-6	TRBD2	TRBJ2-2	.	CASSYAAGGSPGELFF	TGTGCCAGCAGTTACGCGGCGGGCGGGAGCCCCGGGGAGCTGTTTTTT
TRBV28	TRBD1	TRBJ1-1	once	CASSLGTGVELVAFF	TGTGCCAGCAGTTTGGGGACAGGGGTCGAGTTAGTAGCTTTCTTT
TRBV7-3	.	TRBJ2-3	.	CASRLGRTSTDTQYF	TGTGCCAGCAGACTAGGCCGGACTAGCACAGATACGCAGTATTTT
TRBV3-1/TRBV3-2	.	TRBJ1-4	.	CASSQAGVNEKLFF	TGTGCCAGCAGCCAAGCAGGGGTTAATGAAAAACTGTTTTTT
TRBV19	.	TRBJ2-7	.	CASSVGTLYEQYF	TGTGCCAGTAGTGTGGGGACACTCTACGAGCAGTACTTC